Given below is one T cell receptor (beta chain) in context. This clone appeared a single time. Its specific antigen is unknown. No per-base quality is available; no much larger clone lies one base away. The cohort comprised fewer than 700 healthy bone marrow donors. At the time of sampling, all cohort members were nominally healthy, though unrecorded immune exposures were likely present. The donor was CMV seronegative and belonged to the group of more than 300 seronegative cohort members. Every donor gave a peripheral blood sample, and the peripheral blood mononuclear cells from that sample were used for TCR beta sequencing. The Qiagen DNeasy Blood Extraction Kit was used to extract genomic DNA from the blood cell samples. This record belongs to a study of cytomegalovirus exposure and HLA in healthy donors (dated by TCRdb to the late 2010s). About the study as a whole: According to an earlier analysis of several hundred of the donors, some 170 million T cells yielded 90 million to 140 million unique TCR beta sequences and 250 to 350 Gb of sequence data. An early release that covered some 630 HLA-typed donors contained approximately 300 gigabases of sequencing data and tens of millions of unique TCR sequences. Of the roughly 400 genotyped donors, around 81% fell in the genetic ancestry cluster associated with self-reported Caucasian donors. The aim of the study was to test whether cataloging public T cell receptors could identify signatures of past pathogen exposure. Using immunosequencing, the study profiled T cell repertoires from 500 to 800 subjects and related those repertoires to cytomegalovirus serostatus. Along with the approximately 700-subject first cohort, a separate validation cohort of over 90 different subjects was used. To predict cytomegalovirus infection status, the study brought together high-throughput TCR immunosequencing, statistical association of individual TCRs with disease status, and machine learning. A later analysis re-examined previously published TCR beta repertoires from roughly 650 donors and added high-resolution HLA genotyping to investigate patterns of TCR occurrence. Rather than using new phenotypic data, the later analysis identified candidate immune exposures from TCR beta sequences and from how often those sequences occurred across donors. In an earlier analysis of more than 550 of the donors, high-throughput TCR beta sequencing was used to judge whether each TCR beta V gene segment behaved as functional or pseudogenic. Alongside the repertoire data, information on donor age, sex, ethnicity and CMV serostatus was compiled. In a later genetic analysis, genome-wide SNP genotypes for about three fifths of the 666 donors were used, and that subset was treated as a discovery cohort. Every repertoire in the discovery cohort had been generated on one and the same sequencing platform. HLA typing included class I and class II loci at four-digit resolution. The number of typed donors differed by locus: roughly 629-630 for A, B, C, DRB1 and DQB1; approximately 540 for DQA1; approximately 610 for DPA1; and around 450 for DPB1. Roughly 5 DR-DQ haplotypes were handled as single units for association and clustering because linkage in the cohort was strong. Among 350 to 400 genotyped donors of the cohort, an average of 235,054 unique TCR beta nucleotide sequences were sequenced per donor, around 20% of them non-productive. What the study reported, not specific to this receptor: Correlated functional status among segregating V segments might reflect linkage disequilibrium, but an unknown experimental factor could not be ruled out. A later analysis found that HLA-associated TCR beta chains were more clonally expanded and had lower generation probabilities than equally common non-associated chains. Three of the identified cytomegalovirus-associated TCR beta chains were confirmed in vitro to be specific for cytomegalovirus antigens. Only TCR beta chains were sequenced in this cohort, and the absence of alpha or paired-chain data limited detectable features. Roughly uniform sequencing depth across donors was assumed in presence/absence analyses, although this assumption may not hold. Because some donors lacked HLA typing at each locus, the association tests relied only on the typed subset. In a later analysis, most CMV-associated TCR beta chains were found to appear HLA-restricted, with HLA associations seemingly driven largely by CMV exposure. Several of the top co-occurrence clusters appeared to be linked to parvovirus B19, influenza, CMV and Epstein-Barr virus, according to a later analysis. Immune exposure information for the cohort was limited to CMV serostatus. Strong co-occurrence of HLA alleles, especially DR and DQ, made assigning TCR associations to individual alleles difficult. The authors suggested that the approach could potentially be extended to other disease states and immunological phenotypes. Some IMGT-functional V segments, including TRBV6-2 and TRBV6-3, could not be told apart with the 87-base-pair reads, so those segments were excluded. Compared with the approximately 720-donor mean, donors in an Asian-associated ancestry cluster had fewer N-insertions in productive TCRs, according to a later genetic analysis. According to a later analysis, TCR association rates differed among HLA loci, with DRB1 alleles showing the most associated TCRs and HLA-C alleles showing the fewest. The sequencing pipeline was judged likely to have produced a cluster of highly shared sequence variants as a technical artifact. The study listed 150 to 200 TCR beta chains as associated with cytomegalovirus. At a false discovery rate of 0.05, a later analysis linked some 18,000 TCR beta sequences to specific HLA alleles. In an earlier analysis of several hundred of the donors, most TCR beta V segments were observed in productive rearrangements about 90% or about 30% of the time, broadly matching IMGT annotations. V-gene and J-gene trimming of TCR beta chains was associated with a missense DCLRE1C variant in a later genetic analysis, and the association was replicated in an independent cohort. The classifier was reported to diagnose cytomegalovirus status with high specificity and sensitivity in both the original cohort and the validation cohort. A further reported finding was that TCR beta sequences accurately predicted the HLA-A and HLA-B alleles for most subjects in the first cohort. Most TCR sequences were observed very rarely across donors, whereas some public TCRs were present in many individuals. The earlier analysis of about 600 of the donors excluded 15 to 20 rarely observed V segments, including chromosome 9 orphons, because counts were too low.

Via the germline V gene, CDR1 is SGHVS and CDR2 FQNEAQ. The V end gives up 1 base and the J end 0 bases, leaving 4 bases in the junction not matched to a gene. The CDR3 starts with the cysteine, ends with the phenylalanine, and has 16 residues. Only the CDR3 part of the read is kept: 48 bases, read in frame from the first base. Receptor libraries were prepared by the immunoSEQ multiplex PCR assay. A mixture of 60 forward primers for TCR Vbeta segments and 13 reverse primers for TCR Jbeta segments was used in the multiplex PCR. A multiplex PCR assay on genomic DNA amplified the CDR3 region of rearranged TCR beta genes. Amplified TCR beta libraries were sequenced as 87-base-pair reads on the Illumina HiSeq System. For the original study's pipeline: Across the 500 to 850 repertoires, a later analysis counted approximately 83 million unique TCR beta chains, about 10 million of which were shared by at least two donors. Raw reads were error-corrected and collapsed into unique sequences with a nearest-neighbor algorithm that merged closely related sequences to remove PCR and sequencing errors. CDR3 sequences were aligned to IMGT reference sequences to assign V, D and J gene segments. For a sequence to be retained, a match of at least six nucleotides was required to both a V gene segment and a J gene segment. A rearrangement was called productive if the CDR3 had no stop codons and remained in frame with V and J, and every other rearrangement was called non-productive. CDR3 was defined according to IMGT convention as the region running from the second conserved V-encoded cysteine to the conserved J-encoded phenylalanine. The earlier analysis of roughly 590 of the donors excluded any sequence lacking an unambiguous match to a single V gene segment. An earlier analysis of roughly 590 of the donors called V segments functional above 56.7% productive rearrangements and segregating when the between-donor standard deviation exceeded 5%. A statistical classification framework was built for diagnosing cytomegalovirus status from the catalog of TCR beta chain sequences. In a later analysis, TCR nucleotide sequences were compared against IMGT/GENE-DB human TR gene sequences so that V and J genes could be assigned. The TCRdist pipeline was used in a later analysis to assign CDR3 sequences and most-parsimonious VDJ recombination scenarios. In a later analysis, each TCR beta chain was defined by its CDR3 amino acid sequence together with its V-gene family, and reads lacking a unique V-gene family were excluded. As a way to deal with suspected cross-contamination and a sequencing artifact, a later analysis dropped 450 to 600 nucleotide sequences that were highly shared and had low generation probability. In a later analysis, a clonal expansion index was calculated for each public chain from normalized within-repertoire ranks of inferred template counts. Generation probabilities in a later analysis came from a VDJ recombination model fitted to out-of-frame rearrangements, and those results were checked against IGoR. In a later analysis, hypergeometric tests were used to score TCR-TCR, TCR-HLA and TCR-CMV co-occurrence, with a repertoire-size bias correction applied to TCR pairs. A later analysis estimated false discovery rates by permuting HLA or CMV assignments 20 times. In a later analysis, co-occurring TCRs were grouped using DBSCAN, and TCRdist sequence similarity was added for clustering within HLA-allele-positive subsets. Repertoires with fewer than 30,000 or more than 120,000 public chains, plus five repertoires with anomalous nucleotide sharing, were excluded from co-occurrence clustering. The table was pulled from immuneACCESS by TCRdb, which kept in-frame rearrangements only. Such tables lose some clones; where checked, under half of the loss comes from unresolved V genes, and the rest has no known cause. V and J calls and clone size are given by that table; D and trimming were obtained from the DNA. The sample table lists some 150,000 clones, 70% to 85% of them with a count of one. Jointly, the top ten make up approximately 1.9% of the sample.

The sample consisted of PBMCs. The chain links TRBV7-8 with TRBJ2-3, and TRBD2 aligns with 7 junction nucleotides. The sequence came from a woman aged 40 to 50 in good health and CMV-seronegative. The bases are TGTGCCAGCAGCTTAGTCCTAGCGGCTAGCACAGATACGCAGTATTTT. It codes for CASSLVLAASTDTQYF.